These 2 T cell receptor beta chains were all obtained from the same sample, sequenced in a study of radiotherapy plus CTLA-4 blockade in lung cancer. Only in-frame clones appear in the TCRdb table, and some are missing; sequencing was by immunoSEQ multiplex PCR. The data hold about 97,000 clones, with about four fifths observed a single time. This material consisted of peripheral blood, taken from a patient treated with radiotherapy plus ipilimumab. Every receptor here comes from a human donor with non-small cell lung cancer who had a partial response to radiotherapy plus ipilimumab. Some clones in this sample may be carry-over from other donors' samples.

There are a few counts of this clone. The CDR3 nucleotides are TGCGCCAGCAGCCAAGATGGAGGGACCCCCTACGAGCAGTACTTC. It codes for CASSQDGGTPYEQYF. The chain links TRBV4-3 to TRBJ2-7; possibly TRBD2 for D (6 bases). This CDR3 has 15 residues. The V gene lost 0 bases and the J gene lost 2 bases, with 11 bases spanning the gap. From germline, CDR1 is LGHNA and CDR2 YSLEER.

This rearrangement joins TRBV5-6 to TRBJ1-5; D remains unclear. CDR3 size: 14 residues. The germline CDR1 and CDR2 sequences are SGHDT and YYEEEE. The V end was cut by 4 bases, the J end by 0 bases, with 8 bases between. CDR3: CASSLDGSNQPQHF. DNA for the CDR3: TGTGCCAGCAGCCTGGACGGTAGCAATCAGCCCCAGCATTTT.